This TCR beta chain emerged from a study of blood T cell repertoires in COVID-19. About the research overall: COVID-19 samples, acute and convalescent, were from the United States, Italy and Spain. Nucleic acid was either cDNA or gDNA, and it came from T cells, B-cell-depleted T cells, or PBMCs.

CDR1 SGHRS and CDR2 YFSETQ come from the germline V gene. CDR3 length equals 13 residues. The ends were cut back, 8 bases at V and 5 bases at J, with 16 bases in the middle. This clone appeared once. Study processing details: Counts of nucleated cells, estimated from reference gene primer amplification, were obtained. TCRdb keeps only in-frame clones here, not all; method: immunoSEQ multiplex PCR. That table furnishes V, J and clone size, whereas the DNA furnished D and trimming. The sample has roughly 300,000 clones, approximately 90% seen once. This TCR was recovered from a woman in her twenties or thirties with COVID-19, enrolled during active disease. Sample: peripheral blood. This rearrangement joins TRBV5-1 to TRBJ1-2; no definite D call. The CDR3 loop reads CASTSSGDYGYTF. The CDR3 DNA reads TGCGCCAGTACTTCTTCTGGTGATTATGGCTACACCTTC. Combining the CDR3 with reference TRBV5-1 and TRBJ1-2 gives the whole variable domain KAGVTQTPRYLIKTRGQQVTLSCSPISGHRSVSWYQQTPGQGLQFLFEYFSETQRNKGNFPGRFSGRQFSNSRSEMNVSTLELGDSALYLCASTSSGDYGYTFGSGTRLTVV.